This T cell receptor (beta chain) was found in a study of T-cell reconstitution after alpha-beta-depleted transplantation in children. General study points: The authors attributed T-cell counts and diversity one year after transplant mostly to newly produced T cells.

V was pared by 3 bases and J by 0 bases, with 8 bases of the junction left unmatched. The CDR3 has 16 residues. Germline V gene lookup returns CDR1 DFQATT and CDR2 SNEGSKA (reference sequence). The TCRbeta library incorporated unique molecular identifiers. MiXCR, applied by TCRdb to the PCR reads, yields one record per CDR3 protein. The data hold just over 950,000 distinct CDR3 sequences, with about 29% observed a single time. With regard to this clonotype: Its antigen is unknown.

The TCR sequence derives from a boy younger than two who had a stem cell transplant for SCID, so the T cells may come from the graft donor. Specimen: PBMCs, mostly from graft donor cells, collected 360 days after TCRalphabeta/CD19-depleted stem cell transplant. V is TRBV20-1 and J is TRBJ2-3, with 8 bases identical to TRBD2. CDR3 sequence (DNA): TGCAGTGCTAGTGGTAGCGGGGTGTCTAGCACAGATACGCAGTATTTT. Its translation: CSASGSGVSSTDTQYF.